One TCR beta chain is described in this entry. Its antigen remains unknown. This record belongs to a study of beta chain features in type 1 diabetes. Whole-study context: Examination covered 100 million to 140 million sorted cells spanning all samples.

Sequenced material consisted of expressed TCRB transcripts (all of the isolated RNA was reverse transcribed). The repertoire was sequenced with immunoSEQ multiplex PCR; TCRdb's copy has only in-frame clones and lacks some. The sample has fewer than 350,000 clones, about 15% seen once; the top ten hold approximately 0.015%. Trimming stripped 6 bases from V and 4 bases from J, with 9 bases between. The CDR3 covers 12 residues. Germline V gives CDR1 SNHLY, CDR2 FYNNEI. Study-level points and caveats: Patients and controls would share equally any PCR tilt toward shorter templates. Type 1 diabetes patients showed fewer insertions and more deletions at VDJ junctions. TCRB CDR3s from Type 1 diabetes patients were moderately but significantly shorter in all four CD4+ subsets.

The rearrangement joins TRBV2 to TRBJ2-5; maybe TRBD2 (5 bases). The sequenced sample was naive CD4+ T cells from blood. This clonotype originated in a man between 18 and 35 years old with type 1 diabetes. The CDR3 DNA reads TGTGCCAGCAGGGGGAGAGGAGAGACCCAGTACTTC. Amino acid sequence: CASRGRGETQYF.